This T cell receptor (beta chain) came from a study of CD8+ T cells in alopecia areata. Study-wide context: People stayed on tofacitinib for 6 to 18 months, then stopped the drug for 6 months.

In each case, RNA was isolated and then reverse transcribed into cDNA as the sequencing template. Generated by immunoSEQ multiplex PCR, the TCRdb table keeps only in-frame clones and is missing some. In the table there are some 190,000 clones, 51% of which are singletons. Concerning this clone itself: Its antigen is currently unknown.

J was trimmed by 9 bases and V by 3 bases; bases with no gene match: 11. Germline loops: CDR1 GTSNPN, CDR2 SVGIG (reference sequence). This CDR3 is built from 16 residues. Treatment defined: oral pan-JAK inhibitor, 5-10 mg twice daily. Lesional scalp punch biopsies and peripheral blood came from alopecia areata patients. Whole-study findings and limits: In scalp, tofacitinib significantly decreased clonality and expanded CD8+ clones among the top 100.

The input for sequencing was CD8+ T cells sorted from blood, taken around week 53, from a patient treated with tofacitinib. The rearrangement joins TRBV30 to TRBJ1-6; 10 nucleotides line up with TRBD1. This clonotype originated in a human donor with alopecia areata. The CDR3 coding sequence is TGTGCCTGGAGCCTTGGACAGGGGGTTTCAGGTTCACCCCTCCACTTT. It is translated as CAWSLGQGVSGSPLHF. Full variable domain (rest looked up from reference TRBV30 and TRBJ1-6): SQTIHQWPATLVQPVGSPLSLECTVEGTSNPNLYWYRQAAGRGLQLLFYSVGIGQISSEVPQNLSASRPQDRQFILSSKKLLLSDSGFYLCAWSLGQGVSGSPLHFGNGTRLTVT.